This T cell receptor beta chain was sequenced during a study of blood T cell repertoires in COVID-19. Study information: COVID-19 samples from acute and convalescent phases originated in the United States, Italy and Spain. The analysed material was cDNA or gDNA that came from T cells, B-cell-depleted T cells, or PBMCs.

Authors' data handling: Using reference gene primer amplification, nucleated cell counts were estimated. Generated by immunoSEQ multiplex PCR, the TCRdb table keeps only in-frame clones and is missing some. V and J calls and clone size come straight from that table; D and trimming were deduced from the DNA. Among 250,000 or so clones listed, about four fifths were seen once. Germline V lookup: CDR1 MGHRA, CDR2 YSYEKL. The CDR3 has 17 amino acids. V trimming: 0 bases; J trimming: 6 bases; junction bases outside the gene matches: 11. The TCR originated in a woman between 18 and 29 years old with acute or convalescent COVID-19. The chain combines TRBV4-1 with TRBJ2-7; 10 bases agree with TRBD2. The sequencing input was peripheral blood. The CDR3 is CASSQEVPSGRASEQYF. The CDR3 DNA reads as TGCGCCAGCAGCCAAGAAGTGCCCAGCGGGAGGGCCTCCGAGCAGTACTTC.